This is a list of T cell receptor beta chains from one sample in a study of early T cells in non-severe SARS-CoV-2 infection. MiXCR, run by TCRdb on the 5' RACE reads, gives a single entry per CDR3 protein. The sample holds 65,000 to 85,000 distinct CDR3 sequences, about 16% seen once. Sequenced input: whole blood. All receptors derive from an adult who was a healthcare worker with PCR-confirmed SARS-CoV-2 infection or an uninfected control (not recorded which). The CDR3 runs from the conserved cysteine through the conserved F or W. D genes are given only for firm matches. Clone size is given for some rows only: seen once, a few or many times, or a class if the clone is expanded.

abundance	len	v_gene	j_gene	d_gene	CDR3aa	CDR3nt
.	12	TRBV6-1	TRBJ2-7	.	CASQVQGYEQYF	TGTGCCAGCCAAGTACAGGGCTACGAGCAGTACTTC
.	15	TRBV5-6	TRBJ2-5	.	CASSSTGASEETQYF	TGTGCCAGCAGCTCTACGGGAGCTAGCGAAGAGACCCAGTACTTC
.	18	TRBV27	TRBJ2-3	TRBD1	CASSPPGGRPKRTDTQYF	TGTGCCAGCAGCCCCCCAGGGGGTCGTCCCAAACGCACAGATACGCAGTATTTT
.	14	TRBV6-5	TRBJ1-1	.	CASSLQAGGTEAFF	TGTGCCAGCAGTTTACAAGCTGGTGGCACTGAAGCTTTCTTT
.	16	TRBV3-1	TRBJ2-7	.	CASSHTLRGTSYEQYF	TGTGCCAGCAGCCACACCCTGCGGGGAACTTCCTACGAGCAGTACTTC
few	13	TRBV20-1	TRBJ2-7	.	CSALAESSYEQYF	TGCAGTGCCTTAGCGGAAAGCTCCTACGAGCAGTACTTC
many	12	TRBV20-1	TRBJ2-5	.	CSARGLRETQYF	TGCAGTGCTAGGGGACTCAGGGAGACCCAGTACTTC
.	15	TRBV29-1	TRBJ2-3	TRBD2	CSVEELAGLTDTQYF	TGCAGCGTTGAAGAACTAGCGGGGCTAACAGATACGCAGTATTTT
.	11	TRBV19	TRBJ2-5	.	CASSMMETQYF	TGTGCCAGTAGTATGATGGAGACCCAGTACTTC
.	14	TRBV12-3/TRBV12-4	TRBJ2-5	.	CASSSTPPGHPQYF	TGTGCCAGCAGTTCTACCCCCCCGGGTCACCCCCAGTACTTC
once	16	TRBV9	TRBJ2-3	.	CASSVGGGRRTDTQYF	TGTGCCAGCAGCGTAGGGGGTGGGCGGAGGACAGATACGCAGTATTTT
.	14	TRBV5-1	TRBJ2-5	TRBD2	CASSKAGGRETQYF	TGCGCCAGCAGCAAAGCGGGAGGTCGAGAGACCCAGTACTTC
few	16	TRBV5-1	TRBJ2-2	.	CASSVRQNSNTGELFF	TGCGCCAGCAGCGTAAGACAGAACTCGAACACCGGGGAGCTGTTTTTT
many	15	TRBV7-2	TRBJ1-6	.	CASSSGRARSSPLHF	TGTGCCAGCAGCTCCGGCCGGGCCAGAAGCTCACCCCTCCACTTT
.	13	TRBV7-7	TRBJ2-3	TRBD1	CASSPGGRDTQYF	TGTGCTAGCAGCCCAGGGGGAAGAGATACGCAGTATTTT
few	13	TRBV29-1	TRBJ1-2	.	CSVDVGAIYGYTF	TGCAGCGTTGATGTGGGGGCCATCTATGGCTACACCTTC
.	14	TRBV20-1	TRBJ2-1	TRBD2	CSTSGRASYNEQFF	TGCAGCACTAGCGGGAGGGCCTCTTACAATGAGCAGTTCTTC
.	14	TRBV5-1	TRBJ2-5	.	CASSLNGVQETQYF	TGCGCCAGCAGCTTGAACGGGGTTCAAGAGACCCAGTACTTC
once	14	TRBV28	TRBJ2-7	TRBD2	CASSTTSLLYEQYF	TGTGCCAGCAGTACGACTAGCCTCCTCTACGAGCAGTACTTC
few	13	TRBV7-9	TRBJ2-5	.	CASSFAAQETQYF	TGTGCCAGCAGCTTCGCAGCCCAAGAGACCCAGTACTTC
few	13	TRBV12-3/TRBV12-4	TRBJ1-6	.	CASRPQGYSPLHF	TGTGCCAGCAGACCGCAGGGATATTCACCCCTCCACTTT
.	13	TRBV28	TRBJ1-1	.	CASREGVSTEAFF	TGTGCCAGCAGGGAAGGAGTGTCCACTGAAGCTTTCTTT
.	12	TRBV19	TRBJ1-2	TRBD1	CAVGQGVVGYTF	TGTGCTGTCGGACAGGGGGTCGTTGGCTACACCTTC
few	14	TRBV6-6	TRBJ1-2	.	CASYNGQAGYGYTF	TGTGCCAGCTACAACGGGCAGGCTGGCTATGGCTACACCTTC
few	14	TRBV12-3/TRBV12-4	TRBJ1-3	.	CATHQGGSGNTIYF	TGTGCTACCCATCAGGGAGGATCTGGAAACACCATATATTTT
many	17	TRBV4-2	TRBJ2-1	.	CASSQETAMSSYNEQFF	TGTGCCAGCAGCCAAGAAACAGCTATGAGCTCCTACAATGAGCAGTTCTTC
.	13	TRBV5-1	TRBJ2-7	.	CASGDPLTYEQYF	TGCGCCAGCGGGGACCCGTTGACCTACGAGCAGTACTTC